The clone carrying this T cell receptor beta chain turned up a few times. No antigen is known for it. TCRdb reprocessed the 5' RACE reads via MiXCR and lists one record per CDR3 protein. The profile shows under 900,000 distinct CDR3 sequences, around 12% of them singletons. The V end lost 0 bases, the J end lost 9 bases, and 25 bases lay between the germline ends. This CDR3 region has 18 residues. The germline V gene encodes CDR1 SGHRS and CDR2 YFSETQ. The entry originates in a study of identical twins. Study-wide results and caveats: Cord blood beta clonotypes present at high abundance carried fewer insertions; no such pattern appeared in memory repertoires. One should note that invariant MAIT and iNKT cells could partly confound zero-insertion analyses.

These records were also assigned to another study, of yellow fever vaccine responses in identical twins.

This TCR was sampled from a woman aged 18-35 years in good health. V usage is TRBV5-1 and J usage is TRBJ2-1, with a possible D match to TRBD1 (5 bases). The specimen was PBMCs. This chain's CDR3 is CASSLAVNFGRALGEQFF. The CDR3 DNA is TGCGCCAGCAGCTTGGCGGTGAACTTTGGCAGGGCCCTGGGTGAGCAGTTCTTC.